Given below is one T cell receptor (beta chain) in context. This clonotype came up many times. Its antigen has not been determined. The record has no base qualities; no much larger clone is one base away. This entry belongs to a study of identical twins (dated by TCRdb to 2016 to 2017). For the wider study: To test whether fetal clonotypes persist, the study used deep sequencing on TCR alpha and beta repertoires from monozygotic twins, unrelated adults of various ages, and cord blood. To rule out contamination, the twin experiments were replicated at different times with different library preparation protocols. The investigation overall reported the following: Fewer insertions were carried by abundant cord blood beta clonotypes, a similar but weaker trend appeared in young adult naive repertoires, and no such trend appeared in memory repertoires. The excess sharing between twins in beta out-of-frame sequences was weaker because fewer shared sequences reduced the signal-to-noise ratio. Compared with coincidental sharing between unrelated individuals, out-of-frame TCR alpha sequences shared between twins showed an excess of sequences with low generation probability. Because the same donors could not be followed over many years, conclusions were based on cross-sectional statistical analysis. In monozygotic twins, recombination models systematically underestimated out-of-frame TCR alpha sharing, but the models matched the sharing seen between unrelated individuals. Zero-insertion analyses could be partly confounded by invariant T cells such as MAIT and iNKT, though diverse VJ usage argued against such confounding for most clonotypes.

Every donor in the study was a healthy Caucasian. Using Miltenyi CD45RO+ enrichment and human naive T-cell isolation kits, memory (CD45RO+) and naive T cells were isolated from PBMC. V gives up 4 bases and J gives up 2 bases, and the segment between their germline ends measures 9 bases. As encoded in the germline V gene, CDR1 is SGHRS while CDR2 is YFSETQ. From the cysteine up to the phenylalanine, the CDR3 has a length of 13 residues. Here the CDR3 DNA is all that survives: 39 bases in frame from base 1. Library method: 5' RACE. The instrument given in TCRdb is Illumina HiSeq 2000. Template switching introduced a universal primer binding site; the final cDNA contained a unique molecular identifier, enabling accurate counting of TCR cDNA molecules. First-strand cDNA for TCR alpha and beta chains was synthesized from specific primers in the conserved constant-segment region. To control for contamination, every cDNA library carried two barcodes: a SMART-Mk sample barcode plus Illumina barcodes. TruSeq adapter sequences and Illumina sample barcodes were added in two successive PCR steps. The Illumina HiSeq platform was used with custom primers to sequence TCR alpha and beta cDNA libraries. The paper's processing steps were these. Unique molecular identifiers were extracted from raw reads with MiGEC, and CDR3 positions were determined with MiXCR. Recombination models were inferred per individual with the repgenHMM and IGoR tools using an EM algorithm. Shared clonotypes were analyzed with the tcR package in R, and sharing was normalized by the product of cloneset sizes. Out-of-frame nonproductive sequences were analyzed to study raw recombination free of thymic and clonal selection effects. TCRdb passed the public sequencing reads through fastp at Q25 and MiXCR, retaining productive beta sequences. Each record represents a unique CDR3 protein, reported with the most common genes and DNA among its rows. The V and J calls come from TCRdb's annotation, not from the publication. The sample table records about 150,000 distinct CDR3 sequences; 3.5% of these occur just once. The ten largest clones represent 7% to 10% of the sample.

This sequence was found in a man aged 18 to 30 in good health. This receptor chain uses TRBV5-1 and TRBJ2-5; the D gene assignment is ambiguous. The sample comprised memory T cells sorted from blood. Sample cell subset or site, as interpreted from the label and publication: CD45RO+ enriched T cells. The bases are TGCGCCAGCAGCACGACCGGTCAAGAGACCCAGTACTTC. It translates as CASSTTGQETQYF.